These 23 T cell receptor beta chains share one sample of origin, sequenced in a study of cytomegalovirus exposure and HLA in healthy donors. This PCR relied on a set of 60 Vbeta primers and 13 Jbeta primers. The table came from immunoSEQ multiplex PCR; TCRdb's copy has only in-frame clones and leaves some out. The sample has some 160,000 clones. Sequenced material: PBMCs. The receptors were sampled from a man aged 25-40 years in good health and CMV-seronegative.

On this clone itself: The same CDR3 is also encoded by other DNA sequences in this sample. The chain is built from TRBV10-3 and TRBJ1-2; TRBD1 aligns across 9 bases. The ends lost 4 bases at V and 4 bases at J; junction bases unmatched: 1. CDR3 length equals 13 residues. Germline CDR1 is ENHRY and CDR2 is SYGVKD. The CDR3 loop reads CAISGDRVYGYTF. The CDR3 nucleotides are TGTGCCATCAGTGGGGACAGGGTCTATGGCTACACCTTC.

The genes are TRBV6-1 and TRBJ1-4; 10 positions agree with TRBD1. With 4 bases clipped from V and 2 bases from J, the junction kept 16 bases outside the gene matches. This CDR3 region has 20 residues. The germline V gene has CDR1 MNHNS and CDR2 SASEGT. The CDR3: CASSGRDRGQLRGTNEKLFF. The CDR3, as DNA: TGTGCCAGCAGTGGCCGGGACAGGGGCCAGCTCCGAGGGACTAATGAAAAACTGTTTTTT.

The DNA of the CDR3 is TGTGCCAGCAGCTTTGGCGGGAGGGGGAAAACAATAAATCAGCCCCAGCATTTT. It encodes CASSFGGRGKTINQPQHF. The chain is built from TRBV7-9 and TRBJ1-5; possible D gene TRBD1, 6 bases. Germline CDR1 and CDR2: SEHNR and FQNEAQ (reference sequence). The V end lost 3 bases, the J end lost 4 bases, and 22 bases lay between the germline ends. This CDR3 has 18 amino acids.

The CDR3 DNA reads TGTGCCACCAGCAGAGATAGAATCTGGGGCGAAGAGACCCAGTACTTC. This encodes CATSRDRIWGEETQYF. V is TRBV15 and J is TRBJ2-5; possibly TRBD1 for D (5 bases). The CDR3 runs to 16 residues. V shed 0 bases and J shed 3 bases, with 14 bases lying between them. The germline V gene encodes CDR1 LNHNV and CDR2 YYDKDF (reference sequence).

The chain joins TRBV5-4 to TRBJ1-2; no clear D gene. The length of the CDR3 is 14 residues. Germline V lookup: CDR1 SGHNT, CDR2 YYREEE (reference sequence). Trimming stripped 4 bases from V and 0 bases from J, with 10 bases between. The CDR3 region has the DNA TGTGCCAGCAGCCTAGTCGGGACTAACTATGGCTACACCTTC. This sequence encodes CASSLVGTNYGYTF.

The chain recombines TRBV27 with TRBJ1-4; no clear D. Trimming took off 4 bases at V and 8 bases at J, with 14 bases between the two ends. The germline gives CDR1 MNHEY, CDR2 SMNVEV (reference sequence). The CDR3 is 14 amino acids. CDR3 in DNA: TGTGCCAGCAGTTCCGGGATCCCGCGGGAAAAACTGTTTTTT. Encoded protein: CASSSGIPREKLFF.

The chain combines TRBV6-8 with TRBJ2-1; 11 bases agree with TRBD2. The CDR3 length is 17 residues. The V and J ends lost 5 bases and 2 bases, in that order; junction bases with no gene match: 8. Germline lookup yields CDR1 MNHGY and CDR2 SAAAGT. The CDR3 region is CASSTTTSGSTYNEQFF. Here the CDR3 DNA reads TGTGCCAGCAGTACGACTACTAGCGGGAGCACCTACAATGAGCAGTTCTTC.

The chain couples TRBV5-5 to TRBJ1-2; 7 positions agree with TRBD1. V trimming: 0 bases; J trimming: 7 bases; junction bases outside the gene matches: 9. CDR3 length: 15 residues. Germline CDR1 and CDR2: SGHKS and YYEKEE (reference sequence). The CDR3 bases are TGTGCCAGCAGCTTGGCAGGGGGTCAGCGGAGTGGCTACACCTTC. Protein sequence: CASSLAGGQRSGYTF.

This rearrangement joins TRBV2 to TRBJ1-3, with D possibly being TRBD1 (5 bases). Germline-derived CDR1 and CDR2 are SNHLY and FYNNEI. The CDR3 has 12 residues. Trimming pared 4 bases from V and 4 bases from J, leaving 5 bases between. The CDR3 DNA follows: TGTGCCAGCAGTGGACAGGGAAACACCATATATTTT. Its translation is CASSGQGNTIYF.

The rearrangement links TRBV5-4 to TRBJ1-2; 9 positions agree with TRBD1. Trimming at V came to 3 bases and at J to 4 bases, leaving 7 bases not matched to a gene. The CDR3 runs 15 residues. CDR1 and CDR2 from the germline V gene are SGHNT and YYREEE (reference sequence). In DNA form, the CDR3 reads TGTGCCAGCAGCTCACAGGGGGCGCGTGGCTATGGCTACACCTTC. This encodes CASSSQGARGYGYTF.

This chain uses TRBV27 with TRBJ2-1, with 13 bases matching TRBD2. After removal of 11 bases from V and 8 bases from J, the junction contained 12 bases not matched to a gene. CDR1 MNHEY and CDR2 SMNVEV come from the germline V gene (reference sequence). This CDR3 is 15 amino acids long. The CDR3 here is CACQSLAGGPDEQFF. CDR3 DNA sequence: TGTGCCTGCCAATCACTAGCGGGAGGGCCCGATGAGCAGTTCTTC.

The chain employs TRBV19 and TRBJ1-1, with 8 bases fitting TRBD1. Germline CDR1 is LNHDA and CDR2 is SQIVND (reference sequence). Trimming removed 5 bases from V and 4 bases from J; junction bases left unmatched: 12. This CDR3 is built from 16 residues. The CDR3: CASSAQGDSGGTEAFF. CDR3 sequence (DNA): TGTGCCAGTAGTGCACAGGGGGATTCGGGTGGCACTGAAGCTTTCTTT.

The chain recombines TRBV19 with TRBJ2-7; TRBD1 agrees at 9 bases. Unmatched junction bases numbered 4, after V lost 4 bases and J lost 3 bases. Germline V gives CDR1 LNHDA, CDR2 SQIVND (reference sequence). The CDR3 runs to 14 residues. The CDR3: CASSRGQGYYEQYF. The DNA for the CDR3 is TGTGCCAGTAGTAGAGGACAGGGGTACTACGAGCAGTACTTC. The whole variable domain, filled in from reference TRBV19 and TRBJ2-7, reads DGGITQSPKYLFRKEGQNVTLSCEQNLNHDAMYWYRQDPGQGLRLIYYSQIVNDFQKGDIAEGYSVSREKKESFPLTVTSAQKNPTAFYLCASSRGQGYYEQYFGPGTRLTVT.

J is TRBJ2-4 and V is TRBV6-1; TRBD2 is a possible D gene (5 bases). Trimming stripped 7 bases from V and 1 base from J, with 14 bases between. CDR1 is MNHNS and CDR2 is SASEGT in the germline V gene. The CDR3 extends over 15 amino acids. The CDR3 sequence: CASTVLGGAKNIQYF. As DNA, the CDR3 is TGTGCCAGCACTGTGTTGGGCGGGGCCAAAAACATTCAGTACTTC.

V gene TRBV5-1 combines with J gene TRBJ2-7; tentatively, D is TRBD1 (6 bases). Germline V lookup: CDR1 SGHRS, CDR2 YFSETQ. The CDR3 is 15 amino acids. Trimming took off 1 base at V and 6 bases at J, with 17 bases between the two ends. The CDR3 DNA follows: TGCGCCAGCAGCTTGTCTCCCAGCAGGGGCTCCGAGCAGTACTTC. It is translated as CASSLSPSRGSEQYF.

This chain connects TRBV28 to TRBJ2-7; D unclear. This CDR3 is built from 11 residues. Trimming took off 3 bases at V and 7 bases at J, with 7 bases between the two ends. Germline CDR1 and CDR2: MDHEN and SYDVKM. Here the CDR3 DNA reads TGTGCCAGCAGTTTCTTCTCGGAGCAGTACTTC. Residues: CASSFFSEQYF.

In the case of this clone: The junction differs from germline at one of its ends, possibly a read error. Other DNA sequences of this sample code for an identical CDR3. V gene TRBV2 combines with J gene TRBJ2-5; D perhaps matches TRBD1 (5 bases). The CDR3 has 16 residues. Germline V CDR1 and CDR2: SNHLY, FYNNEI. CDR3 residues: CASSSQGFQYQETQYF. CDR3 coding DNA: TGTGCCAGCAGTTCCCAGGGATTCCAGTACCAAGAGACTCAGTACTTC.

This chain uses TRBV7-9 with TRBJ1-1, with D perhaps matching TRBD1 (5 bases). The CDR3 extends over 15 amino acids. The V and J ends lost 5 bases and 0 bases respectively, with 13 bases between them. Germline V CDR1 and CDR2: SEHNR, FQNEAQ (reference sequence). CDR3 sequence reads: CASSRRQRMNTEAFF. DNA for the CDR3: TGTGCCAGCAGCCGCCGACAGAGAATGAACACTGAAGCTTTCTTT.

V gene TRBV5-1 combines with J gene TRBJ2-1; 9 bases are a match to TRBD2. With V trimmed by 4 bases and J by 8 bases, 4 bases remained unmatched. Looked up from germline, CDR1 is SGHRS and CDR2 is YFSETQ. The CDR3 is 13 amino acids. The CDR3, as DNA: TGCGCCAGCAGCGGGGGACTAGCTTATGAGCAGTTCTTC. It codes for CASSGGLAYEQFF.

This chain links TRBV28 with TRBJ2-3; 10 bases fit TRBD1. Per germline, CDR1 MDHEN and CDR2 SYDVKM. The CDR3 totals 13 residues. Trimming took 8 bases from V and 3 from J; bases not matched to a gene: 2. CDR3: CASGTGETDTQYF. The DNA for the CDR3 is TGTGCCAGCGGGACAGGGGAAACAGATACGCAGTATTTT.

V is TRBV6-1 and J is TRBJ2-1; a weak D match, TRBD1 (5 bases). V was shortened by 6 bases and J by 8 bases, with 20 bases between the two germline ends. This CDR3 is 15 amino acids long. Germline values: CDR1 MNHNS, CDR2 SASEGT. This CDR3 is CASRVRENGWDEQFF. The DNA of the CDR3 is TGTGCCAGCAGAGTCAGGGAAAATGGGTGGGATGAGCAGTTCTTC.

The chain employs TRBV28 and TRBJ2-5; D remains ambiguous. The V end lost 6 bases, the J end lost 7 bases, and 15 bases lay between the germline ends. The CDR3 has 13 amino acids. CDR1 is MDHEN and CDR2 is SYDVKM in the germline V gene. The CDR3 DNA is TGTGCCAGCAGATCCTTGCGGCGTGGGACCCAGTACTTC. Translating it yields CASRSLRRGTQYF.

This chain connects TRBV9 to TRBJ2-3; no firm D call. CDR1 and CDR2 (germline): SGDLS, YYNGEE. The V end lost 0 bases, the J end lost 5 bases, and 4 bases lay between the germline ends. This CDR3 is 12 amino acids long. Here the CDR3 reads CASSVGRDTQYF. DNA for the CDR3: TGTGCCAGCAGCGTAGGTCGAGATACGCAGTATTTT. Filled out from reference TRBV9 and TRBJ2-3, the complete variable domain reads DSGVTQTPKHLITATGQRVTLRCSPRSGDLSVYWYQQSLDQGLQFLIQYYNGEERAKGNILERFSAQQFPDLHSELNLSSLELGDSALYFCASSVGRDTQYFGPGTRLTVL.